Each of the 10 T cell receptor beta chains below was sequenced from the same sample in a study of beta chain features in type 1 diabetes (dated by TCRdb to 2016 to 2019). Library creation used the immunoSEQ multiplex PCR assay. The High Capacity cDNA Reverse Transcription Kit was used to reverse transcribe all of the isolated RNA, meaning that expressed TCRB transcripts were what got sequenced. Held by TCRdb, this immuneACCESS table contains in-frame sequences only and omits some clones. Under half of the omission traces to an unresolved V gene where checked; the cause of the rest is unknown. The sample profile shows 300,000 to 400,000 clones; around 9.6% of them were found once. Jointly, the top ten make up over 0.45% of the sample. Study-wide findings and limitations: Type 1 diabetes patients showed a moderate but significant shortening of TCRB CDR3 length in all four CD4+ subsets.

No antigen has been assigned to these receptors. The sequencing input was central memory CD4+ T cells from blood. The receptor source for this set is a man aged 25-40 years with type 1 diabetes.

As regards this clone: This CDR3 is also generated by other DNA sequences in the sample. The genes are TRBV7-2 and TRBJ2-3, with unresolved D. The CDR3 extends over 13 amino acids. CDR1 is SGHTA and CDR2 is FQGNSA in the germline V gene. Trimming shortened V by 0 bases and J by 2 bases, and 3 bases separated the two germline ends. The CDR3: CASSLAITDTQYF. The CDR3 DNA is TGTGCCAGCAGCTTAGCCATCACAGATACGCAGTATTTT.

The gene calls are TRBV5-1 and TRBJ1-3; D is possibly TRBD1 (5 bases). CDR3 length: 16 residues. The ends were cut back, 4 bases at V and 0 bases at J, with 14 bases in the middle. Germline CDR1 SGHRS, CDR2 YFSETQ. DNA of the CDR3: TGCGCCAGCAGCGACGGGACCGTCGTCTCTGGAAACACCATATATTTT. Protein sequence: CASSDGTVVSGNTIYF.

This clone has just a few counts. J is TRBJ1-3 and V is TRBV4-2; possible D gene TRBD1, 6 bases. Per germline, CDR1 LGHNA and CDR2 YNFKEQ. The V and J ends lost 5 bases and 0 bases respectively, with 17 bases between them. The CDR3 runs 17 residues. CDR3 amino acids: CASSASTGGLSGNTIYF. The CDR3 DNA follows: TGTGCCAGCAGCGCAAGCACCGGGGGCCTCTCTGGAAACACCATATATTTT.

The V gene is TRBV6-1, the J gene TRBJ2-1; D ambiguous. This CDR3 comprises 12 residues. The germline gives CDR1 MNHNS, CDR2 SASEGT. V lost 4 bases to trimming and J lost 14 bases, with 15 bases between them. CDR3 protein: CASSAGPGRKFF. The CDR3 DNA follows: TGTGCCAGCAGTGCCGGCCCAGGCCGGAAGTTCTTC.

The sample holds many counts of this clone. The V gene is TRBV10-3, the J gene TRBJ2-1; perhaps TRBD2 as D (6 bases). The V and J ends lost 11 bases and 4 bases respectively, with 9 bases between them. In germline, CDR1 is ENHRY, CDR2 SYGVKD. This CDR3 region has 11 residues. The DNA for the CDR3 is TGTGCCGCTAGCGAGTACAATGAGCAGTTCTTC. Amino acids: CAASEYNEQFF.

This chain joins TRBV25-1 and TRBJ2-1, with D possibly matching TRBD2 (6 bases). There are 13 residues in the CDR3. Germline-derived CDR1 and CDR2 are MGHDK and SYGVNS. Trimming pared 3 bases from V and 11 bases from J, leaving 14 bases between. The CDR3 region has the DNA TGTGCCAGCAGTGAGGGTATGGGGGGACAGCAGTTCTTC. This codes for CASSEGMGGQQFF. Complete variable domain (other parts from reference TRBV25-1 and TRBJ2-1): EADIYQTPRYLVIGTGKKITLECSQTMGHDKMYWYQQDPGMELHLIHYSYGVNSTEKGDLSSESTVSRIRTEHFPLTLESARPSHTSQYLCASSEGMGGQQFFGPGTRLTVL.

This clone was observed a handful of times. The identical CDR3 is also encoded by other nucleotide sequences in the sample. In DNA, the CDR3 is TGTGCCAGCAGTTTACCAGCGGGAGGGCTCTACGAGCAGTACTTC. This gives the protein CASSLPAGGLYEQYF. The chain links TRBV28 to TRBJ2-7; 10 bases are shared with TRBD2. Germline-derived CDR1 and CDR2 are MDHEN and SYDVKM. J gave up 3 bases and V 2 bases, and 4 bases lay outside the gene matches. CDR3 length: 15 amino acids. Using reference TRBV28 and TRBJ2-7 for the parts outside the CDR3, the full variable domain is DVKVTQSSRYLVKRTGEKVFLECVQDMDHENMFWYRQDPGLGLRLIYFSYDVKMKEKGDIPEGYSVSREKKERFSLILESASTNQTSMYLCASSLPAGGLYEQYFGPGTRLTVT.

This clone was picked up a small number of times. The chain joins TRBV5-1 to TRBJ1-4; the match to TRBD1 covers 7 bases. J lost 5 bases, V lost 0 bases, and 4 bases had no gene match. Germline V lookup: CDR1 SGHRS, CDR2 YFSETQ. The CDR3 extends over 15 amino acids. CDR3 region: CASSLGAQGNEKLFF. As DNA, the CDR3 is TGCGCCAGCAGCTTGGGGGCACAGGGGAATGAAAAACTGTTTTTT.

This clone showed up just a few times. This chain links TRBV28 with TRBJ2-4; TRBD1 is a possible D gene (5 bases). The V gene lost 7 bases and the J gene lost 10 bases, with 17 bases spanning the gap. Germline loops: CDR1 MDHEN, CDR2 SYDVKM. The CDR3 covers 13 residues. The CDR3 sequence is CASTSPSQGIQYF. The CDR3, as DNA: TGTGCCAGCACCAGCCCCAGCCAGGGAATTCAGTACTTC.

The table lists this clone with a few counts. The V call is TRBV28, the J call TRBJ2-3, with no clear D. This CDR3 has 11 residues. The V and J ends lost 3 bases and 5 bases respectively, with 3 bases between them. Per germline, CDR1 MDHEN and CDR2 SYDVKM. CDR3 residues: CASSFRDTQYF. Here the CDR3 DNA reads TGTGCCAGCAGTTTCAGAGATACGCAGTATTTT.